One sample yielded the 8 T cell receptor beta chains listed below, sequenced in a study of blood T cell repertoires in COVID-19 (TCRdb year 2020). The library was prepared using the immunoSEQ multiplex PCR assay. As stored in TCRdb, this immuneACCESS dataset retains in-frame rearrangements with V and J assigned. A fraction of the clones does not appear; measured against another copy, unresolved V genes explain less than half of the discrepancy, and the remainder lacks a known reason. The sample contains about 130,000 clones, approximately 89% of them found a single time. Clones ranked in the top ten supply about 4.3% of the sample. The sequenced sample consisted of peripheral blood. The receptors here all came from a human donor in a cohort sampled during active COVID-19.

The V gene is TRBV6-6, the J gene TRBJ2-1; 9 bases align to TRBD1. The CDR3 runs to 16 residues. Looked up from germline, CDR1 is MNHNY and CDR2 is SVGAGI (reference sequence). V shed 8 bases and J 8 bases; nucleotides not matched to a gene: 16. The chain's CDR3 is CASRPPGTGMVHEQFF. The CDR3 DNA reads as TGTGCCAGCCGACCCCCCGGGACAGGGATGGTCCATGAGCAGTTCTTC.

This clone was found a few times. The rearrangement uses TRBV6-2 or TRBV6-3 and TRBJ1-2; possibly TRBD1 for D (6 bases). With 6 bases removed from V and 4 bases from J, the gap between germline ends came to 12 bases. CDR1 is MNHEY, CDR2 SVGEGT, per germline. The CDR3 is made up of 13 amino acids. CDR3 amino acids: CASSLRGAYGYTF. CDR3 coding DNA: TGTGCCAGCAGCCTCAGGGGTGCCTATGGCTACACCTTC.

The rearrangement links TRBV5-6 to TRBJ1-1, with TRBD1 as a possible D gene (6 bases). V was cut by 2 bases and J by 7 bases, with 15 bases left in between. The germline CDR1 and CDR2 sequences are SGHDT and YYEEEE. The CDR3 loop spans 14 amino acids. The CDR3 sequence is CASSFLQGAHEAFF. CDR3 coding DNA: TGTGCCAGCAGCTTCCTACAGGGAGCACATGAAGCTTTCTTT. The complete variable domain, with remaining parts taken from reference TRBV5-6 and TRBJ1-1, reads DAGVTQSPTHLIKTRGQQVTLRCSPKSGHDTVSWYQQALGQGPQFIFQYYEEEERQRGNFPDRFSGHQFPNYSSELNVNALLLGDSALYLCASSFLQGAHEAFFGQGTRLTVV.

This clone was seen once. The chain couples TRBV28 to TRBJ1-2; D is undetermined. With 1 base removed from V and 3 bases from J, the gap between germline ends came to 12 bases. Germline loops: CDR1 MDHEN, CDR2 SYDVKM. The length of the CDR3 is 15 residues. The chain's CDR3 is CASSLFGEMDYGYTF. In DNA form, the CDR3 reads TGTGCCAGCAGTTTATTTGGGGAGATGGACTATGGCTACACCTTC.

The V and J genes are TRBV19 and TRBJ1-1; D gene uncertain. The CDR3 covers 13 residues. The V end lost 8 bases, the J end lost 3 bases, and 13 bases lay between the germline ends. Germline CDR1 reads LNHDA; CDR2 reads SQIVND (reference sequence). CDR3 loop: CASQQYKDTEAFF. The CDR3 DNA is TGTGCCAGTCAACAGTACAAGGACACTGAAGCTTTCTTT.

CDR3 coding DNA: TGTGCCAGCAGCTCCCCACTCCCCAGGGTCCTGACTTTC. Encoded protein: CASSSPLPRVLTF. V gene TRBV7-9 combines with J gene TRBJ2-6, with unresolved D. Germline values: CDR1 SEHNR, CDR2 FQNEAQ (reference sequence). CDR3 length: 13 amino acids. The V and J ends lost 4 bases and 13 bases respectively, with 14 bases between them.

The V and J genes are TRBV7-9 and TRBJ2-5, with TRBD1 identical over 8 bases. This CDR3 is built from 17 residues. The germline V gene has CDR1 SEHNR and CDR2 FQNEAQ (reference sequence). The V and J ends lost 0 bases and 1 base, in that order; junction bases with no gene match: 7. In nucleotides, the CDR3 is TGTGCCAGCAGCTTAGCGGGTGGCAGGGGGCCCCAAGAGACCCAGTACTTC. It translates to CASSLAGGRGPQETQYF.

The genes are TRBV4-1 and TRBJ2-1, with 8 bases lining up with TRBD2. Germline-derived CDR1 and CDR2 are MGHRA and YSYEKL. CDR3 length: 15 residues. V dropped 0 bases and J dropped 8; count of bases not matched to a gene: 6. The CDR3 DNA is TGCGCCAGCAGCCAAGACGGGAGGGGAGTCGATGAGCAGTTCTTC. The encoded protein is CASSQDGRGVDEQFF.